A selection of T cell receptor beta chains follows, all from one sample in a study of vaccination effects on CD4 cells after COVID-19. The data were produced by immunoSEQ multiplex PCR, yet TCRdb's version contains in-frame clones alone and is incomplete. Of around 45,000 clones listed, around 80% are singletons. The antigens these receptors bind are not known. The sequencing here drew on CD4+ T cells from PBMCs cultured with SARS-CoV-2 spike peptides, taken before COVID-19 vaccination. The receptors derive from a human donor who received a COVID-19 vaccine. CDR3s include the opening cysteine and the closing phenylalanine or tryptophan. The D gene is left open where the match is weak. Part of the rows lack a size; the others show once, few, many or a class for expanded clones.

D gene,J gene,clone size,V gene,CDR3 protein,CDR3 DNA
-,TRBJ2-5,-,TRBV7-2,CASSLAVQETQYF,TGTGCCAGCAGCTTAGCGGTTCAAGAGACCCAGTACTTC
TRBD2,TRBJ2-5,-,TRBV7-6,CASSLVSAGGGRETQYF,TGTGCCAGCAGCTTAGTCTCCGCGGGGGGGGGCAGGGAGACCCAGTACTTC
-,TRBJ1-5,-,TRBV19,CATKQGTGQPQHF,TGTGCCACCAAACAGGGTACAGGTCAGCCCCAGCATTTT
-,TRBJ1-5,few,TRBV7-9,CASSLDGSSNQPQHF,TGTGCCAGCAGCTTAGATGGGAGCAGCAATCAGCCCCAGCATTTT
-,TRBJ2-3,-,TRBV7-3,CASSLRGSDTQYF,TGTGCCAGCAGCTTACGAGGGTCTGATACGCAGTATTTT
-,TRBJ2-5,-,TRBV5-1,CASSLPGQETQYF,TGCGCCAGCAGCCTTCCGGGGCAAGAGACCCAGTACTTC
-,TRBJ1-1,-,TRBV18,CASSPGQNTEAFF,TGTGCCAGCTCACCAGGGCAGAACACTGAAGCTTTCTTT
-,TRBJ1-1,-,TRBV19,CASSWARLNTEAFF,TGTGCCAGTAGTTGGGCGCGGCTGAACACTGAAGCTTTCTTT
-,TRBJ1-4,-,TRBV18,CASSPQKGENEKLFF,TGTGCCAGCTCACCACAAAAGGGCGAGAATGAAAAACTGTTTTTT
-,TRBJ1-5,-,TRBV2,CASSGRYSNQPQHF,TGTGCCAGCAGTGGACGGTATAGCAATCAGCCCCAGCATTTT
-,TRBJ2-3,-,TRBV7-9,CASSLYRTSTDTQYF,TGTGCCAGCAGCTTATATCGGACTTCCACAGATACGCAGTATTTT
TRBD1,TRBJ2-2,-,TRBV10-1,CASSGDSTGELFF,TGCGCCAGCAGCGGGGACAGCACCGGGGAGCTGTTTTTT
-,TRBJ1-2,-,TRBV29-1,CSVLVFNYGYTF,TGCAGCGTTCTCGTTTTTAACTATGGCTACACCTTC
-,TRBJ1-2,-,TRBV5-5,CASSFRVDYGYTF,TGTGCCAGCAGCTTTCGAGTTGACTATGGCTACACCTTC
-,TRBJ2-5,-,TRBV27,CASSLAGAETQYF,TGTGCCAGCAGTTTAGCAGGGGCGGAGACCCAGTACTTC
-,TRBJ2-3,few,TRBV11-2,CASSKTTDTQYF,TGTGCCAGCAGTAAGACCACAGATACGCAGTATTTT
-,TRBJ1-2,-,TRBV29-1,CSVWVGPSYGYTF,TGCAGCGTTTGGGTAGGGCCGAGCTATGGCTACACCTTC
-,TRBJ1-1,-,TRBV5-8,CASPREGPMSTEAFF,TGTGCCAGCCCCAGAGAGGGCCCAATGAGCACTGAAGCTTTCTTT
-,TRBJ2-3,-,TRBV9,CASSVGVRGGSTDTQYF,TGTGCCAGCAGCGTAGGGGTGCGGGGCGGGAGCACAGATACGCAGTATTTT
-,TRBJ1-4,-,TRBV15,CATSRPDSGEKLFF,TGTGCCACCAGCAGACCTGACTCCGGTGAAAAACTGTTTTTT
TRBD1,TRBJ2-2,few,TRBV24-1,CATSDMGQGLTGELFF,TGTGCCACCAGTGACATGGGACAGGGGTTGACCGGGGAGCTGTTTTTT
TRBD2,TRBJ2-3,-,TRBV10-3,CAISENRGGVLNTQYF,TGTGCCATCAGTGAGAACCGGGGGGGAGTTTTAAATACGCAGTATTTT
-,TRBJ2-1,few,TRBV12-3/TRBV12-4,CASSPGRLNEQFF,TGTGCCAGCAGTCCCGGACGGCTGAATGAGCAGTTCTTC
TRBD1,TRBJ1-5,once,TRBV6-1,CASSEDRGRPQHF,TGTGCCAGCAGTGAGGACAGGGGGCGGCCCCAGCATTTT
-,TRBJ2-1,-,TRBV12-3/TRBV12-4,CASSPNQYNEQFF,TGTGCCAGCAGTCCAAACCAGTACAATGAGCAGTTCTTC
-,TRBJ2-5,-,TRBV29-1,CSVEENRDAETQYF,TGCAGCGTTGAAGAAAACAGGGACGCAGAGACCCAGTACTTC
TRBD1,TRBJ2-2,-,TRBV18,CASSPRQGAKNTGELFF,TGTGCCAGCTCACCACGACAGGGGGCTAAGAACACCGGGGAGCTGTTTTTT
-,TRBJ1-3,-,TRBV21-1,CASSKGGTGYGNTIYF,TGTGCCAGCAGCAAAGGTGGGACAGGGTACGGAAACACCATATATTTT
-,TRBJ1-2,once,TRBV7-2,CASTPLPLRTPQYGYTF,TGTGCCAGCACCCCTCTGCCGTTACGGACGCCCCAATATGGCTACACCTTC
-,TRBJ1-5,-,TRBV6-5,CASCWTAWGNQPQHF,TGTGCCAGCTGTTGGACAGCTTGGGGCAATCAGCCCCAGCATTTT
-,TRBJ2-5,-,TRBV7-2,CASSLRQFQETQYF,TGTGCCAGCAGCCTTCGACAGTTCCAAGAGACCCAGTACTTC
-,TRBJ2-3,-,TRBV18,CASSLTQGGGGTDTQYF,TGTGCCAGCTCACTTACCCAGGGGGGCGGCGGCACAGATACGCAGTATTTT
-,TRBJ2-5,-,TRBV7-8,CASSLGAGAPQETQYF,TGTGCCAGCAGCTTAGGGGCGGGGGCCCCCCAAGAGACCCAGTACTTC
TRBD2,TRBJ2-2,-,TRBV6-5,CASRRGEDTGELFF,TGTGCCAGCAGGCGGGGGGAGGACACCGGGGAGCTGTTTTTT
TRBD2,TRBJ2-5,-,TRBV7-2,CASSPGTSYETQYF,TGTGCCAGCAGCCCAGGGACTAGCTACGAGACCCAGTACTTC
-,TRBJ1-2,-,TRBV28,CASSGGRYGYTF,TGTGCCAGCAGTGGGGGGCGGTATGGCTACACCTTC
TRBD2,TRBJ2-3,-,TRBV10-3,CAISESLLRGGSKDTQYF,TGTGCCATCAGTGAGTCCTTGTTGCGGGGGGGTTCTAAAGATACGCAGTATTTT
TRBD1,TRBJ2-5,-,TRBV7-9,CASRDRAETQYF,TGTGCCAGCAGGGACAGGGCAGAGACCCAGTACTTC
TRBD1,TRBJ2-2,-,TRBV9,CASSALQGPTGELFF,TGTGCCAGCAGCGCCTTACAGGGGCCCACCGGGGAGCTGTTTTTT
TRBD1,TRBJ1-2,-,TRBV6-5,CASSPGQGISGYTF,TGTGCCAGCAGTCCTGGACAGGGGATAAGTGGCTACACCTTC
-,TRBJ1-5,-,TRBV27,CASSPGSSNQPQHF,TGTGCCAGCAGCCCCGGGAGTAGCAATCAGCCCCAGCATTTT
-,TRBJ2-1,-,TRBV6-2/TRBV6-3,CASSYGTPSYNEQFF,TGTGCCAGCAGTTACGGGACGCCCTCCTACAATGAGCAGTTCTTC
-,TRBJ1-3,-,TRBV7-9,CATRAQRSSSGNTIYF,TGTGCCACACGGGCCCAGAGGTCTAGCTCTGGAAACACCATATATTTT
TRBD2,TRBJ2-3,once,TRBV19,CASSIALAVTSQGTQYF,TGTGCCAGTAGTATCGCACTAGCGGTTACCTCACAAGGCACGCAGTATTTT
TRBD2,TRBJ2-3,-,TRBV15,CATSRDLRGGGGSTDTQYF,TGTGCCACCAGCAGAGATCTGCGCGGCGGGGGGGGGAGCACAGATACGCAGTATTTT
-,TRBJ1-1,-,TRBV3-1/TRBV3-2,CASSQVEVNTEAFF,TGTGCCAGCAGCCAAGTAGAAGTGAACACTGAAGCTTTCTTT
TRBD1,TRBJ1-5,-,TRBV19,CASSLRQGMSSNQPQHF,TGTGCCAGTAGTCTACGACAGGGGATGAGCAGCAATCAGCCCCAGCATTTT
-,TRBJ1-2,-,TRBV7-3,CASSRTGSDGYTF,TGTGCCAGCAGCCGTACAGGGTCCGATGGCTACACCTTC
-,TRBJ2-3,-,TRBV5-1,CASSFQGTDRTTQYF,TGCGCCAGCAGCTTTCAGGGTACGGATCGAACTACGCAGTATTTT
-,TRBJ1-3,-,TRBV2,CANKQSSGNTIYF,TGTGCCAACAAGCAAAGCTCTGGAAACACCATATATTTT
-,TRBJ1-5,-,TRBV7-2,CACSEPVFGQPQHF,TGTGCCTGCTCCGAGCCGGTGTTCGGACAGCCCCAGCATTTT
-,TRBJ1-2,-,TRBV12-3/TRBV12-4,CASSLFVNYGYTF,TGTGCCAGCAGTTTGTTTGTGAACTATGGCTACACCTTC
TRBD1,TRBJ2-5,-,TRBV19,CASSISQTGGWETQYF,TGTGCCAGTAGTATTTCCCAGACAGGGGGATGGGAGACCCAGTACTTC